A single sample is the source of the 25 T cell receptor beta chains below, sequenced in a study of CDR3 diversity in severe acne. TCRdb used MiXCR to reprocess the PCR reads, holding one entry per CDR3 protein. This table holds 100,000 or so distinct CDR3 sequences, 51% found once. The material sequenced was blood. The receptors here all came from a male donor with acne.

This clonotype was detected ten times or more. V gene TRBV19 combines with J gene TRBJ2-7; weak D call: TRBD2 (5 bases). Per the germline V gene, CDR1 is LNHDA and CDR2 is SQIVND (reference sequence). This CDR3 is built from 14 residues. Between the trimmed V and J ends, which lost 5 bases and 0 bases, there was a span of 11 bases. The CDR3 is CASSPVRGSYEQYF. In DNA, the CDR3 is TGTGCCAGTAGTCCCGTCCGGGGCTCCTACGAGCAGTACTTC. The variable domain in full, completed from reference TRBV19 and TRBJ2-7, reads DGGITQSPKYLFRKEGQNVTLSCEQNLNHDAMYWYRQDPGQGLRLIYYSQIVNDFQKGDIAEGYSVSREKKESFPLTVTSAQKNPTAFYLCASSPVRGSYEQYFGPGTRLTVT.

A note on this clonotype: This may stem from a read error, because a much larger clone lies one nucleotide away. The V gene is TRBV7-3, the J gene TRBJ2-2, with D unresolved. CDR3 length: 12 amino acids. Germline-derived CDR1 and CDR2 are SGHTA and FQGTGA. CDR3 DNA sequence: TGTGCCAGCAGCTTAACCACCAGGGAGCTGTTTTTT. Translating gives CASSLTTRELFF.

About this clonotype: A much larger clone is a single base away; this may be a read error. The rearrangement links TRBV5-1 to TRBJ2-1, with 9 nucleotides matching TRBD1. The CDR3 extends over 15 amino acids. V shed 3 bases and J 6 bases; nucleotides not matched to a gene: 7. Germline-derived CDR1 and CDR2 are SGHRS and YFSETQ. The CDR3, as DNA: TGCGCCAGCAGCTCGGGACAGGGCCGCGTCAATGAGCAGTTCTTC. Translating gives CASSSGQGRVNEQFF.

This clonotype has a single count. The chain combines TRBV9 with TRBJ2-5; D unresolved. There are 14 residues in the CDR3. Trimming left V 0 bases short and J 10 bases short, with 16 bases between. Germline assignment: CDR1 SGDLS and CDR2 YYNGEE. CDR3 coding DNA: TGTGCCAGCAGCGTAGGGTCCCGGGCCCTGGACCAGTACTTC. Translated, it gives CASSVGSRALDQYF.

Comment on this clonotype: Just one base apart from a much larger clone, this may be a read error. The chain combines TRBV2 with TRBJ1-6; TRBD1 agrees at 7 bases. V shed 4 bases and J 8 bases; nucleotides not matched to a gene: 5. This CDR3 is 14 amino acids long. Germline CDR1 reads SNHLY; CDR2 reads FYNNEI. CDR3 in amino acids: CASSGLTGDSPLHF. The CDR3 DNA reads TGTGCCAGCAGTGGGTTAACAGGGGATTCACCCCTCCACTTT.

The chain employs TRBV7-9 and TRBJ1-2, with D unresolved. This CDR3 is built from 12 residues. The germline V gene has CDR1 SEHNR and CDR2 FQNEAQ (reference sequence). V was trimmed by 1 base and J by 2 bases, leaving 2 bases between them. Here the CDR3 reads CASSLENYGYTF. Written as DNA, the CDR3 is TGTGCCAGCAGCTTAGAGAACTATGGCTACACCTTC.

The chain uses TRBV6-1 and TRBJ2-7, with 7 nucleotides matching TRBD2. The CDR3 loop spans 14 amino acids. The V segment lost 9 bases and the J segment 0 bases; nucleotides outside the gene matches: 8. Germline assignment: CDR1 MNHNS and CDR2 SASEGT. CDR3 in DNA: TGTGCCAGTATTTCCAGGGACTACTCCTACGAGCAGTACTTC. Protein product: CASISRDYSYEQYF.

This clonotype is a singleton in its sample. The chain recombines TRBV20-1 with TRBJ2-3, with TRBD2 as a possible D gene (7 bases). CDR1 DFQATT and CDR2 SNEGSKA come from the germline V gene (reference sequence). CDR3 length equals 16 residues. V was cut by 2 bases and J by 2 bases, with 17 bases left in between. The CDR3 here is CSARPLGGRATDTQYF. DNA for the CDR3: TGCAGTGCTAGACCCTTAGGGGGGAGGGCCACAGATACGCAGTATTTT.

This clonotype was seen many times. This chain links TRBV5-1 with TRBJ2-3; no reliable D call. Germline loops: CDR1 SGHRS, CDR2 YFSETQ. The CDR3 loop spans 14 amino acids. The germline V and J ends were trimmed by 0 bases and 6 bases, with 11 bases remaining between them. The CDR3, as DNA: TGCGCCAGCAGCTTGGAACAGATAATGGATACGCAGTATTTT. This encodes CASSLEQIMDTQYF.

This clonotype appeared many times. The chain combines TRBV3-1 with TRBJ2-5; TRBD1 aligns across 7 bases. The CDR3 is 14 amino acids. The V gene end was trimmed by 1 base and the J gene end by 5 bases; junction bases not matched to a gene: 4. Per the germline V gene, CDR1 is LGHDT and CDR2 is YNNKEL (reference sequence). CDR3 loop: CASSQVGQFETQYF. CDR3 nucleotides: TGTGCCAGCAGCCAAGTGGGACAGTTCGAGACCCAGTACTTC.

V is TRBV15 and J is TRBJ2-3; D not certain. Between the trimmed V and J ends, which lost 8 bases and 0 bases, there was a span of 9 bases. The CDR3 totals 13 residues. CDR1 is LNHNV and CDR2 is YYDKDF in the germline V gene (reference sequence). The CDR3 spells CATHLTSTDTQYF. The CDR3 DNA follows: TGTGCCACCCACCTAACTAGCACAGATACGCAGTATTTT.

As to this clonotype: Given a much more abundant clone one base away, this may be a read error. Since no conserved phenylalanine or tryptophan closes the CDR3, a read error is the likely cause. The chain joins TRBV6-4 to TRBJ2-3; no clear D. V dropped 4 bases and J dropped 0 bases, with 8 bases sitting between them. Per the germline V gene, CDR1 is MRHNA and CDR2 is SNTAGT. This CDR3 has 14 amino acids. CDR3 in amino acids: CASSVDQSTDTQYL. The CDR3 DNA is TGTGCCAGCAGTGTCGATCAAAGCACAGATACGCAGTATCTT.

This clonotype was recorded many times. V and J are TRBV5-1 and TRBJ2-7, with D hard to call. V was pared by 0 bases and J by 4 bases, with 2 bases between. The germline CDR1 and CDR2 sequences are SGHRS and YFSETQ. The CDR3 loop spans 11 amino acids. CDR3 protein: CASSLGYEQYF. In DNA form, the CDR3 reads TGCGCCAGCAGCTTGGGTTACGAGCAGTACTTC. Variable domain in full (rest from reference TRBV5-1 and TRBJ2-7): KAGVTQTPRYLIKTRGQQVTLSCSPISGHRSVSWYQQTPGQGLQFLFEYFSETQRNKGNFPGRFSGRQFSNSRSEMNVSTLELGDSALYLCASSLGYEQYFGPGTRLTVT.

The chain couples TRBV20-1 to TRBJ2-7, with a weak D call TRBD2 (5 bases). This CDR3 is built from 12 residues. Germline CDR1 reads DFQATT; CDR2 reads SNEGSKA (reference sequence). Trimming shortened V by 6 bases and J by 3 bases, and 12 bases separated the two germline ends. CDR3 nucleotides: TGCAGTGCGGGGAGAGGAGGCTACGAGCAGTACTTC. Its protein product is CSAGRGGYEQYF.

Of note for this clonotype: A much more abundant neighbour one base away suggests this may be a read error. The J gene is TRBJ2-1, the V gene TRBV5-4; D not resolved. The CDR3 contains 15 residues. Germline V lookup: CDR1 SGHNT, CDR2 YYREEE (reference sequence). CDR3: CASSWEGGSYDEQFF. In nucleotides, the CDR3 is TGTGCCAGCAGCTGGGAAGGTGGGTCCTACGATGAGCAGTTCTTC.

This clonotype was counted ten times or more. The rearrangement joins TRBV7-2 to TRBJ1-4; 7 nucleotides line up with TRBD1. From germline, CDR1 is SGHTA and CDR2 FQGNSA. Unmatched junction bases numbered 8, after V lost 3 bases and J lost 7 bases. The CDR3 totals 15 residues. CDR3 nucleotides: TGTGCCAGCAGCTTGACAGGGACGGTTAGTGAAAAACTGTTTTTT. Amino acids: CASSLTGTVSEKLFF.

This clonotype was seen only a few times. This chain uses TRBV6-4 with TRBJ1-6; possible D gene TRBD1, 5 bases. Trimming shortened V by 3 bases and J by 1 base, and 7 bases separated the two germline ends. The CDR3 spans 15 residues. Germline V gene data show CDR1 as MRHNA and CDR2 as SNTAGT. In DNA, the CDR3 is TGTGCCAGCAGTGAACAGGCTTCCTATAATTCACCCCTCCACTTT. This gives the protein CASSEQASYNSPLHF.

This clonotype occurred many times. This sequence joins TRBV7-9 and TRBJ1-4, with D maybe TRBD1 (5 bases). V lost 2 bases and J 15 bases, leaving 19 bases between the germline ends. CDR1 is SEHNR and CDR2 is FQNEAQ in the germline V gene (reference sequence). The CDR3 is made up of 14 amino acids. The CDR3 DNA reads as TGTGCCAGCAGCTTAATGGCAGGGCGGTCTCAATTGTTTTTT. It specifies CASSLMAGRSQLFF.

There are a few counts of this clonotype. The CDR3 sequence: CASSQDLGDRDSEQYF. In DNA form, the CDR3 reads TGTGCCAGCAGCCAAGATTTGGGAGACAGGGACAGCGAGCAGTACTTC. The rearrangement uses TRBV3-1 and TRBJ2-7, with 7 nucleotides matching TRBD1. This CDR3 region has 16 residues. V lost 0 bases to trimming and J lost 6 bases; unmatched junction nucleotides: 11. The germline CDR1 and CDR2 sequences are LGHDT and YNNKEL (reference sequence).

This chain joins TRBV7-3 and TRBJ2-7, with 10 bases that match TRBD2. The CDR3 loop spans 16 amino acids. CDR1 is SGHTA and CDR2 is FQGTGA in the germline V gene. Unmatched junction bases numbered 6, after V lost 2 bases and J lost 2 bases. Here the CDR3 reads CASSLVGTSVTYEQYF. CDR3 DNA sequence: TGTGCCAGCAGCTTAGTAGGGACTAGCGTGACCTACGAGCAGTACTTC. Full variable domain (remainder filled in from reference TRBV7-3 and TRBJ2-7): GAGVSQTPSNKVTEKGKYVELRCDPISGHTALYWYRQSLGQGPEFLIYFQGTGAADDSGLPNDRFFAVRPEGSVSTLKIQRTERGDSAVYLCASSLVGTSVTYEQYFGPGTRLTVT.

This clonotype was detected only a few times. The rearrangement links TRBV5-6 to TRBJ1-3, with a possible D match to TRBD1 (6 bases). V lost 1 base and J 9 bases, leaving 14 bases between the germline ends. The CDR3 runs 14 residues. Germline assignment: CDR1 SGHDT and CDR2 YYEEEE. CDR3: CASSLPTGPGTIYF. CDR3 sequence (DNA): TGTGCCAGCAGCTTGCCCACAGGGCCGGGCACCATATATTTT.

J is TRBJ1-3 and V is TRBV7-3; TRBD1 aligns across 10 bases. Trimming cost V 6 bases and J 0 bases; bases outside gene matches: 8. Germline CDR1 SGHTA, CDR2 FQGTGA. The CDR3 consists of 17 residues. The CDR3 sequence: CASSRDRGLDSGNTIYF. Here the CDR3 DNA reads TGTGCCAGCAGTCGGGACAGGGGACTTGACTCTGGAAACACCATATATTTT. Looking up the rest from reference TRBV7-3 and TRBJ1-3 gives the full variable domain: GAGVSQTPSNKVTEKGKYVELRCDPISGHTALYWYRQSLGQGPEFLIYFQGTGAADDSGLPNDRFFAVRPEGSVSTLKIQRTERGDSAVYLCASSRDRGLDSGNTIYFGEGSWLTVV.

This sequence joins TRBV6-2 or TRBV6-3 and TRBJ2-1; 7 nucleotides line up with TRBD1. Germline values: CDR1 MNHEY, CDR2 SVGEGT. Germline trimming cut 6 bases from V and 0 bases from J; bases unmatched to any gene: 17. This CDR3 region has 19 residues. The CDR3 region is CASRSSGTVTRSSYNEQFF. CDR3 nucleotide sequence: TGTGCCAGCAGATCGTCCGGGACAGTGACCCGCAGCTCCTACAATGAGCAGTTCTTC.

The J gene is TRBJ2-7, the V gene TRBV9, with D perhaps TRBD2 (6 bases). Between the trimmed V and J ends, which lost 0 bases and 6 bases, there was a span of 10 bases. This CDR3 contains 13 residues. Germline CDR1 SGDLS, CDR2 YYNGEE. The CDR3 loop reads CASSVVSSGEQYF. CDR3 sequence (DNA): TGTGCCAGCAGCGTAGTGAGTAGCGGCGAGCAGTACTTC.

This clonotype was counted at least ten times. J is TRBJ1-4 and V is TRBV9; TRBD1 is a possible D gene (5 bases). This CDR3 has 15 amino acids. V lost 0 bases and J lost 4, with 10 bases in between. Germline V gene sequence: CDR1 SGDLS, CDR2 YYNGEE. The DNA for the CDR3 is TGTGCCAGCAGCGTAGGGGGACTCCTTAATGAAAAACTGTTTTTT. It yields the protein CASSVGGLLNEKLFF.